The 32 T cell receptor beta chains in this list originate from one sample, sequenced in a study of cytomegalovirus exposure and HLA in healthy donors. A multiplex PCR was run with 60 Vbeta primers and 13 Jbeta primers. Produced via immunoSEQ multiplex PCR; TCRdb's table is partial and in-frame only. This repertoire comprises some 110,000 clones; its ten largest clones make up roughly 3.5%. Sequencing was performed on PBMCs. The receptor source for this set is a man aged 30-40 years in good health and CMV-seronegative.

The chain couples TRBV7-8 to TRBJ1-6, with TRBD1 matching over 9 bases. V lost 4 bases to trimming and J lost 11 bases; unmatched junction nucleotides: 6. Germline loops: CDR1 SGHVS, CDR2 FQNEAQ. The CDR3 sequence is 14 residues long. DNA for the CDR3: TGTGCCAGCAGCTCACCCGGGACAGGGACACCCCTCCACTTT. Translated, it gives CASSSPGTGTPLHF.

This sequence joins TRBV6-5 and TRBJ2-7; 7 nucleotides agree with TRBD1. Trimming removed 0 bases from V and 1 base from J; junction bases left unmatched: 6. The CDR3 loop spans 16 amino acids. Germline CDR1 is MNHEY and CDR2 is SVGAGI. The CDR3 bases are TGTGCCAGCAGTTACTCGAAAGGGGGCAGGTCCTACGAGCAGTACTTC. This codes for CASSYSKGGRSYEQYF.

Note on this clone: The germline gene is not matched at one end of the junction; a read error may be the cause. V and J are TRBV6-1 and TRBJ1-1; D is unclear. From germline, CDR1 is MNHNS and CDR2 SASEGT. This CDR3 has 13 residues. The CDR3 loop is CASSIIANTEALF. The CDR3 DNA reads as TGTGCCAGCAGTATAATAGCTAACACTGAAGCTCTCTTT.

The chain joins TRBV7-2 to TRBJ2-5; TRBD2 might be the D (5 bases). The V gene's germline CDR1 is SGHTA and CDR2 FQGNSA. V lost 5 bases, J lost 1 base, and 14 bases lay in between. The CDR3 runs to 15 residues. CDR3 DNA sequence: TGTGCCAGCAGCCGCGCGTCTAGCTCCCAAGAGACCCAGTACTTC. This encodes CASSRASSSQETQYF.

This rearrangement joins TRBV30 to TRBJ2-7; D gene uncertain. Germline CDR1 and CDR2: GTSNPN and SVGIG (reference sequence). The CDR3 length is 11 residues. Trimming took off 3 bases at V and 4 bases at J, with 7 bases between the two ends. CDR3 DNA sequence: TGTGCCTGGAGCCCAGATTACGAGCAGTACTTC. This translates into CAWSPDYEQYF.

The chain recombines TRBV9 with TRBJ2-3; 11 nucleotides match TRBD2. Trimming cost V 0 bases and J 6 bases; bases outside gene matches: 3. This CDR3 contains 15 residues. Germline CDR1 is SGDLS and CDR2 is YYNGEE. The CDR3 coding sequence is TGTGCCAGCAGCGTAGGGACTAGCGGGCCCGATACGCAGTATTTT. Its protein is CASSVGTSGPDTQYF.

The rearrangement uses TRBV6-5 and TRBJ2-5; TRBD2 might be the D (6 bases). V was pared by 2 bases and J by 3 bases, with 10 bases between. CDR3 length equals 14 residues. Looked up from germline, CDR1 is MNHEY and CDR2 is SVGAGI. The CDR3 DNA sequence: TGTGCCAGCAGTTACGGGACTTCCGAAGAGACCCAGTACTTC. Translation gives CASSYGTSEETQYF.

The rearrangement uses TRBV5-1 and TRBJ1-2; tentative D call: TRBD1 (5 bases). From germline, CDR1 is SGHRS and CDR2 YFSETQ. This CDR3 region has 15 residues. Trimming removed 2 bases from V and 8 bases from J, with 19 bases in between. The CDR3 DNA is TGCGCCAGCAGCTTTGGGCAGCCGACAAACAGGGGCTACACCTTC. Encoded protein: CASSFGQPTNRGYTF.

The CDR3 reads CASGHTGTGDSGEKLFF. CDR3 DNA sequence: TGCGCCAGCGGACATACCGGGACAGGCGATTCGGGTGAAAAACTGTTTTTT. The chain has TRBV5-1 and TRBJ1-4; 8 bases are a match to TRBD1. This CDR3 has 17 amino acids. The V segment lost 7 bases and the J segment 7 bases; nucleotides outside the gene matches: 18. Germline V gives CDR1 SGHRS, CDR2 YFSETQ.

The chain combines TRBV5-1 with TRBJ2-2, with 8 bases fitting TRBD2. J lost 4 bases, V lost 4 bases, and 6 bases had no gene match. This CDR3 is built from 15 residues. Germline V gene lookup returns CDR1 SGHRS and CDR2 YFSETQ. Written as DNA, the CDR3 is TGCGCCAGCAGCGTCACGGGGGGGCTCACCGGGGAGCTGTTTTTT. Protein product: CASSVTGGLTGELFF.

This rearrangement joins TRBV19 to TRBJ2-1, with TRBD2 matching 8 bases. This CDR3 is 14 amino acids long. With V trimmed by 0 bases and J by 9 bases, 4 bases remained unmatched. The V gene's germline CDR1 is LNHDA and CDR2 SQIVND (reference sequence). The DNA of the CDR3 is TGTGCCAGTAGTATAGATCTCGGGGGGGTTGAGCAGTTCTTC. Translation gives CASSIDLGGVEQFF.

The rearrangement joins TRBV5-1 to TRBJ1-2; 10 positions agree with TRBD1. V was pared by 0 bases and J by 2 bases, with 1 base of the junction left unmatched. The germline V gene has CDR1 SGHRS and CDR2 YFSETQ. The CDR3 runs 15 residues. CDR3 protein: CASSLAGQGNYGYTF. The CDR3 nucleotides read TGCGCCAGCAGCTTGGCGGGACAGGGGAACTATGGCTACACCTTC.

The rearrangement links TRBV5-1 to TRBJ2-7; 10 bases match TRBD1. V was clipped by 3 bases and J by 1 base; unmatched bases: 7. The CDR3 totals 16 residues. Germline CDR1 is SGHRS and CDR2 is YFSETQ. Here the CDR3 reads CASSSMGTGVSYEQYF. The CDR3 DNA reads as TGCGCCAGCAGCTCTATGGGGACAGGGGTGTCCTACGAGCAGTACTTC.

The chain joins TRBV30 to TRBJ2-1, with 8 bases lining up with TRBD2. V lost 2 bases, J lost 12 bases, and 9 bases stayed unmatched. CDR1 is GTSNPN, CDR2 SVGIG, per germline (reference sequence). There are 13 residues in the CDR3. The CDR3 coding sequence is TGTGCCTGGAGTTTATCGGGGGGGGGAACGCAGTTCTTC. Encoded protein: CAWSLSGGGTQFF.

The rearrangement links TRBV5-6 to TRBJ2-7, with a tentative D call TRBD2 (5 bases). Germline V gives CDR1 SGHDT, CDR2 YYEEEE. Trimming stripped 4 bases from V and 2 bases from J, with 10 bases between. The CDR3 length is 13 residues. CDR3: CASSPGFTYEQYF. The CDR3 nucleotides are TGTGCCAGCAGCCCGGGGTTCACCTACGAGCAGTACTTC.

The CDR3 reads CASSFGTSDQETQYF. Written as DNA, the CDR3 is TGCGCCAGCAGCTTTGGAACTAGCGACCAAGAGACCCAGTACTTC. The chain carries TRBV5-1 and TRBJ2-5; 7 nucleotides line up with TRBD2. Losses at the gene ends were 2 bases for V and 0 bases for J; bases not matched to a gene: 4. This CDR3 is built from 15 residues. Germline V gives CDR1 SGHRS, CDR2 YFSETQ.

This chain's CDR3 is CASSVGGGINNEQFF. The DNA for the CDR3 is TGTGCCAGCAGCGTGGGCGGGGGAATCAACAATGAGCAGTTCTTC. The V and J genes are TRBV9 and TRBJ2-1; TRBD2 matches at 7 bases. V lost 2 bases to trimming and J lost 5 bases; unmatched junction nucleotides: 7. The germline CDR1 and CDR2 sequences are SGDLS and YYNGEE. This CDR3 is 15 amino acids long.

This chain connects TRBV5-4 to TRBJ2-3; perhaps TRBD2 as D (5 bases). Germline values: CDR1 SGHNT, CDR2 YYREEE (reference sequence). Between the trimmed V and J ends, which lost 4 bases and 0 bases, there was a span of 15 bases. CDR3 length: 16 amino acids. This CDR3 reads CASSAGPVTSTDTQYF. For the CDR3, the DNA is TGTGCCAGCAGCGCGGGCCCGGTCACGAGCACAGATACGCAGTATTTT.

The chain has TRBV5-1 and TRBJ2-2, with TRBD1 matching 12 bases. CDR3 length equals 15 residues. V lost 4 bases, J lost 7 bases, and 5 bases stayed unmatched. Germline V gives CDR1 SGHRS, CDR2 YFSETQ. The CDR3 DNA reads as TGCGCCAGCAGCCCGGGACAGGGGGCAGGCGGGGAGCTGTTTTTT. Its protein is CASSPGQGAGGELFF.

The J gene is TRBJ2-7, the V gene TRBV5-1; 9 bases agree with TRBD1. CDR1 and CDR2 from the germline V gene are SGHRS and YFSETQ. The junction had 7 bases not matched to a gene; V was cut back by 5 bases and J by 4 bases. This CDR3 has 14 residues. CDR3 nucleotides: TGCGCCAGCAGTCCCGGGACAGGGAATTACGAGCAGTACTTC. It specifies CASSPGTGNYEQYF.

V usage is TRBV7-9 and J usage is TRBJ1-2, with a possible D match to TRBD1 (5 bases). V lost 8 bases, J lost 3 bases, and 22 bases lay in between. CDR1 and CDR2 from the germline V gene are SEHNR and FQNEAQ (reference sequence). CDR3 length: 16 residues. The CDR3 spells CASLPKTGGEDYGYTF. The CDR3 DNA reads as TGTGCCAGCCTCCCTAAAACTGGGGGGGAGGACTATGGCTACACCTTC.

V usage is TRBV5-5 and J usage is TRBJ2-5; 10 bases fit TRBD2. The V segment lost 4 bases and the J segment 7 bases; nucleotides outside the gene matches: 16. Germline-derived CDR1 and CDR2 are SGHKS and YYEKEE (reference sequence). CDR3 length: 17 amino acids. The CDR3 region is CASSLPPRLAGKGTQYF. DNA for the CDR3: TGTGCCAGCAGCCTCCCCCCTCGACTAGCGGGCAAAGGGACCCAGTACTTC.

The J gene is TRBJ2-7, the V gene TRBV4-3; 7 bases line up with TRBD2. In germline, CDR1 is LGHNA, CDR2 YSLEER. V shed 1 base, J shed 4 bases, and the junction held 7 bases outside the gene matches. CDR3 size: 15 residues. The CDR3 region is CASSQGEGAGYEQYF. CDR3 nucleotide sequence: TGCGCCAGCAGCCAAGGGGAGGGCGCGGGGTACGAGCAGTACTTC.

V and J are TRBV7-3 and TRBJ2-2, with D unclear. The CDR3 loop spans 16 amino acids. V dropped 4 bases and J dropped 0 bases, with 12 bases sitting between them. Germline CDR1 SGHTA, CDR2 FQGTGA. This CDR3 is CASSSNLASNTGELFF. Here the CDR3 DNA reads TGTGCCAGCAGCTCCAATCTCGCGTCGAACACCGGGGAGCTGTTTTTT.

The chain recombines TRBV27 with TRBJ1-1, with D unresolved. Trimming took 2 bases from V and 0 from J, leaving 13 bases between them. Germline CDR1 is MNHEY and CDR2 is SMNVEV (reference sequence). The CDR3 is made up of 16 amino acids. DNA for the CDR3: TGTGCCAGCAGTTTAAGCTCTAGCCTCATGAACACTGAAGCTTTCTTT. It specifies CASSLSSSLMNTEAFF.

The chain is built from TRBV4-2 and TRBJ2-3; possibly TRBD2 for D (6 bases). The CDR3 has 16 residues. Germline-derived CDR1 and CDR2 are LGHNA and YNFKEQ. V was clipped by 4 bases and J by 2 bases, with 16 bases between them. The CDR3 nucleotides read TGTGCCAGCAGCCCCCTGGAGGGCGGATCCACAGATACGCAGTATTTT. The encoded protein is CASSPLEGGSTDTQYF.

V usage is TRBV6-5 and J usage is TRBJ2-5; D not resolved. This CDR3 comprises 11 residues. V lost 6 bases and J 5 bases, leaving 7 bases between the germline ends. Looked up from germline, CDR1 is MNHEY and CDR2 is SVGAGI. The CDR3 spells CASSLLETQYF. In nucleotides, the CDR3 is TGTGCCAGCAGCCTCCTCGAGACCCAGTACTTC.

Note on this clone: At one end the junction does not follow the germline gene, possibly because of a read error. The rearrangement links TRBV7-2 to TRBJ2-1; 8 nucleotides agree with TRBD2. Per germline, CDR1 SGHTA and CDR2 FQGNSA. The CDR3 runs to 16 residues. This chain's CDR3 is CASSKKRGSSYNKQFF. CDR3 nucleotides: TGTGCCAGCAGCAAAAAGCGGGGGAGCTCCTACAATAAGCAGTTCTTC.

The rearrangement uses TRBV18 and TRBJ1-2, with 12 bases matching TRBD1. J was trimmed by 3 bases and V by 4 bases; bases with no gene match: 3. The CDR3 is 15 amino acids. Germline CDR1 is KGHSH and CDR2 is LQKENI. This chain's CDR3 is CASSLGQGADYGYTF. DNA for the CDR3: TGTGCCAGCTCACTGGGACAGGGGGCGGACTATGGCTACACCTTC.

V and J are TRBV12-5 and TRBJ2-5, with 10 bases fitting TRBD2. The junction had 6 bases not matched to a gene; V was cut back by 6 bases and J by 2 bases. Germline V CDR1 and CDR2: LGHNT, FRNRAP. This CDR3 region has 15 residues. The DNA for the CDR3 is TGTGCTAGTGGCACCGGGACTAGCGTTCAAGAGACCCAGTACTTC. Protein product: CASGTGTSVQETQYF.

This chain uses TRBV5-8 with TRBJ1-1; D unclear. Trimming cost V 4 bases and J 11 bases, with 9 bases left between them. The germline V gene has CDR1 SGHTS and CDR2 YDEGEE. This CDR3 region has 10 residues. The CDR3 is CASSRRGAFF. In DNA form, the CDR3 reads TGTGCCAGCAGCCGCAGAGGCGCTTTCTTT.

This sequence joins TRBV30 and TRBJ2-5; weak D call: TRBD1 (5 bases). Deletions cut 2 bases from V and 3 bases from J, with 19 bases between. This CDR3 has 16 residues. The germline gives CDR1 GTSNPN, CDR2 SVGIG (reference sequence). CDR3 coding DNA: TGTGCCTGGAGTTGGGCCCGGGCCTGGGGCGAAGAGACCCAGTACTTC. It translates to CAWSWARAWGEETQYF. Complete variable domain (other parts from reference TRBV30 and TRBJ2-5): SQTIHQWPATLVQPVGSPLSLECTVEGTSNPNLYWYRQAAGRGLQLLFYSVGIGQISSEVPQNLSASRPQDRQFILSSKKLLLSDSGFYLCAWSWARAWGEETQYFGPGTRLLVL.